This record concerns one T cell receptor beta chain sequence. Its cognate antigen is unknown. PCR primers comprised 60 Vbeta and 13 Jbeta primers. Assay used: immunoSEQ multiplex PCR; TCRdb lists only in-frame clones, some missing. This table holds 110,000 or so clones, over 60% found once. The entry originates in a study of cytomegalovirus exposure and HLA in healthy donors. As for the study in general: The study's early data release held about 77 million unique TCRs from HLA-typed donors. Genotyping showed around 80% of 398 donors falling in the Caucasian-associated ancestry cluster.

This CDR3 has 14 amino acids. Trimming removed 6 bases from V and 6 bases from J; junction bases left unmatched: 5. Germline V lookup: CDR1 MDHEN, CDR2 SYDVKM. Study-wide results and caveats: Among the most significant clusters, several appeared linked to common viral pathogens in a later analysis.

Sequencing input: PBMCs. This TCR was recovered from a young man in good health and CMV-seropositive. The chain is built from TRBV28 and TRBJ2-3, with 11 bases aligning to TRBD2. The CDR3 coding sequence is TGTGCCAGCAGCAGACTAGCGGGGACGGATACGCAGTATTTT. The encoded protein is CASSRLAGTDTQYF.